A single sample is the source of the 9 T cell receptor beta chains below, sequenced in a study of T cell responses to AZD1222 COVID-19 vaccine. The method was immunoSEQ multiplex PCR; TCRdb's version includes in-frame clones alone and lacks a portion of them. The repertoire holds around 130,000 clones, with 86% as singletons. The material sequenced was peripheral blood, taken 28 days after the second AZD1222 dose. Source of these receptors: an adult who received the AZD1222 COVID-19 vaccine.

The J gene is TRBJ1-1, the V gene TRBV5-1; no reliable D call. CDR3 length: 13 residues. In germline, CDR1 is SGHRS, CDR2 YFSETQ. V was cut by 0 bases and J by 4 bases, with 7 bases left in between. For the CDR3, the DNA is TGCGCCAGCAGCTTGGGATACGGCACTGAAGCTTTCTTT. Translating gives CASSLGYGTEAFF.

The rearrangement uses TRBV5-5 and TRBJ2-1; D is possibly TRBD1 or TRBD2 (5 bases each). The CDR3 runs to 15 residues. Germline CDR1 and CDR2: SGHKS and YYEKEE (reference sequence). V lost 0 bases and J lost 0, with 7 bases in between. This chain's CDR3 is CASSLVGDSYNEQFF. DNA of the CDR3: TGTGCCAGCAGCTTGGTGGGGGACTCCTACAATGAGCAGTTCTTC.

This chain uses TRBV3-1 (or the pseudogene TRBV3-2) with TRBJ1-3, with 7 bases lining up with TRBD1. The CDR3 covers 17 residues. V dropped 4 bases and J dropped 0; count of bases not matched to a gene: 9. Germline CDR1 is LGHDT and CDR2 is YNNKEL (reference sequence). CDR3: CASSRLGQASSGNTIYF. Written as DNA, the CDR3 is TGTGCCAGCAGCCGCCTAGGACAGGCCTCCTCTGGAAACACCATATATTTT.

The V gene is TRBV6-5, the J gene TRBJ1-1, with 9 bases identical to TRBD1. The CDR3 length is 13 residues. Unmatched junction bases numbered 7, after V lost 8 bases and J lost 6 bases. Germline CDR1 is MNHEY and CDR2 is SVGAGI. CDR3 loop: CASRQGGVAEAFF. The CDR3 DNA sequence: TGTGCCAGCCGACAGGGGGGGGTCGCTGAAGCTTTCTTT.

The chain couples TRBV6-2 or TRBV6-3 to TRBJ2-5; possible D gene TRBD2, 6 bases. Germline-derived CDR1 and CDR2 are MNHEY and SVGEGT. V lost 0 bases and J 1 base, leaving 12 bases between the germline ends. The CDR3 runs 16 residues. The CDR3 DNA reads TGTGCCAGCAGTTACTCGAGGAGGGAACCCCAAGAGACCCAGTACTTC. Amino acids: CASSYSRREPQETQYF.

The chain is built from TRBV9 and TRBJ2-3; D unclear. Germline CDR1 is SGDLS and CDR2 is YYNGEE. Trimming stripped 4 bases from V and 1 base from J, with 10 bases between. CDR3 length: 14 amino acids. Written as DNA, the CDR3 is TGTGCCAGCAGCACCCGGCCCGGCACAGATACGCAGTATTTT. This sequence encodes CASSTRPGTDTQYF.

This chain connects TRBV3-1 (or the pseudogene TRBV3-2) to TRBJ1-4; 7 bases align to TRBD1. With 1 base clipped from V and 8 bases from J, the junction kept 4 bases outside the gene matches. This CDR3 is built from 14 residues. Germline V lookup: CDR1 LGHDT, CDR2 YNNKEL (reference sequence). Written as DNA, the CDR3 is TGTGCCAGCAGCCAAGGACAGGGCGGGGAAAAACTGTTTTTT. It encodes CASSQGQGGEKLFF.

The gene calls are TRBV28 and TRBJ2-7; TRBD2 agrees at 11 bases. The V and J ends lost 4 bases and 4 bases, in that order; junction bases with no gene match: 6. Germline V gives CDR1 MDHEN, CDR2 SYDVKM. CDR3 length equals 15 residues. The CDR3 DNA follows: TGTGCCAGCAGTTCACAGACTAGCGGGGTTTACGAGCAGTACTTC. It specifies CASSSQTSGVYEQYF.

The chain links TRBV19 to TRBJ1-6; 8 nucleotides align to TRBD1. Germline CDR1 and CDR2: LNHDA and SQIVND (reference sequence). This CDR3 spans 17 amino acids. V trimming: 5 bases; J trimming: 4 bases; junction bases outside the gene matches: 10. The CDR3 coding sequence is TGTGCCAGTAGTGCTCCAGGACAGGGTCAATATAATTCACCCCTCCACTTT. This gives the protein CASSAPGQGQYNSPLHF.